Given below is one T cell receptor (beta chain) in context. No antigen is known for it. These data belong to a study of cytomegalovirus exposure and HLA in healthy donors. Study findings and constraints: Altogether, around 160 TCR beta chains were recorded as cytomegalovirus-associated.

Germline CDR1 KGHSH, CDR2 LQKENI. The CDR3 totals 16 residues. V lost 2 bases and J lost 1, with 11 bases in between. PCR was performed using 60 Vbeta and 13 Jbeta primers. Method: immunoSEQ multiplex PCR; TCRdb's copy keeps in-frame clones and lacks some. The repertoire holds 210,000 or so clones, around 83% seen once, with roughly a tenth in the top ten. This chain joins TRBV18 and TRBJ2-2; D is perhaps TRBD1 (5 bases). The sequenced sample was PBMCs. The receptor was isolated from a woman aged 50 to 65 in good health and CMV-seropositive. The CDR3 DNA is TGTGCCAGCTCACCAATAACAGGAAGGAACACCGGGGAGCTGTTTTTT. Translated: CASSPITGRNTGELFF.